This note documents a single T cell receptor (beta chain) sequence. Its antigen is undetermined. This CDR3 region has 17 residues. In germline, CDR1 is SGHTA, CDR2 FQGNSA. V shed 5 bases, J shed 3 bases, and the junction held 11 bases outside the gene matches. The data originate from a study of cytotoxic CD8 clonotypes in ibrutinib-treated CLL. With sequencing, the targeted depth ranged from 1 in 200,000 to 1 in 1 million T cells. The assay was immunoSEQ multiplex PCR, and TCRdb's table has in-frame clones only and misses some. The sample contains a few hundred thousand clones, 70% to 80% of which appear only once. Points from the study as a whole: Public clonotypes proved infrequent, and on treatment they shrank or remained steady. Exceeding age-matched healthy donors, baseline clonality also tracked the counts of circulating CD8+ T cells.

This chain links TRBV7-2 with TRBJ1-1; 11 nucleotides align to TRBD1. The sample here was PBMCs, taken before ibrutinib treatment. This sequence originates from a human donor with chronic lymphocytic leukemia. The CDR3 region is CASSPLRTGGLYTEAFF. CDR3 in DNA: TGTGCCAGCAGCCCGCTCCGGACAGGGGGCCTTTACACTGAAGCTTTCTTT. Together with reference TRBV7-2 and TRBJ1-1, the CDR3 gives the full variable domain: GAGVSQSPSNKVTEKGKDVELRCDPISGHTALYWYRQSLGQGLEFLIYFQGNSAPDKSGLPSDRFSAERTGGSVSTLTIQRTQQEDSAVYLCASSPLRTGGLYTEAFFGQGTRLTVV.